A selection of T cell receptor beta chains follows, all from one sample in a study of blood T cell repertoires in COVID-19. Only in-frame clones appear in the TCRdb table, and some are missing; sequencing was by immunoSEQ multiplex PCR. In the table there are roughly 130,000 clones, 70% to 85% of which are singletons. Sequencing was done on a sample of peripheral blood. The receptors were sampled from a woman between 65 and 79 years old with acute or convalescent COVID-19. Each CDR3 is given with its conserved first and last residue. The D gene is left open where the match is weak. The size field is filled for only some rows; it gives once, few, many or a size class.

d_call,v_call,j_call,clone_size,cdr3_nt,cdr3_aa
-,TRBV5-4,TRBJ1-6,-,TGTGCCAGCAGCCGTCGTGACTTTGGGAATTCACCCCTCCACTTT,CASSRRDFGNSPLHF
-,TRBV23-1,TRBJ1-6,-,TGCGCCAGCAGACCCATCCGGGACAAATTTAATTCACCCCTCCACTTT,CASRPIRDKFNSPLHF
TRBD1,TRBV6-6,TRBJ2-7,once,TGTGCCAGCAGACAGGGGGCCTACGAGCAGTACTTC,CASRQGAYEQYF
TRBD1,TRBV25-1,TRBJ2-3,few,TGTGCCAGCATCGGACAGGGCACAGATACGCAGTATTTT,CASIGQGTDTQYF
TRBD1,TRBV7-3,TRBJ2-5,-,TGTGCCAGCAGCCCACGGACAGGAGAGACCCAGTACTTC,CASSPRTGETQYF
TRBD2,TRBV12-5,TRBJ2-3,-,TGTGCTAGTGGTTTCGGGGGGACGACAGATACGCAGTATTTT,CASGFGGTTDTQYF
TRBD2,TRBV9,TRBJ2-5,few,TGTGCCAGCAGCGTAGGTCTAGCGGGGGGCGATCCGCTCCACTTC,CASSVGLAGGDPLHF
-,TRBV11-2,TRBJ2-2,few,TGTGCCAGCAGCTTAGTCGCGGAGCCCGGGGAGCTGTTTTTT,CASSLVAEPGELFF
-,TRBV19,TRBJ1-6,-,TGTGCCAGTAGTATAGATAGGTCTCGCAGGAACTCACCCCTCCACTTT,CASSIDRSRRNSPLHF
TRBD1,TRBV5-1,TRBJ2-2,-,TGCGCCAGCAGCGAAGGGACAGGGATAAACACCGGGGAGCTGTTTTTT,CASSEGTGINTGELFF
TRBD1,TRBV6-6,TRBJ1-5,-,TGTGCCAGCAGTTACTTGGGACAGGGTAATCAGCCCCAGCATTTT,CASSYLGQGNQPQHF
-,TRBV5-1,TRBJ2-6,-,TGCGCCAGCAGCTTGGCCAACTCTGGGGCCAACGTCCTGACTTTC,CASSLANSGANVLTF
TRBD1,TRBV3-1/TRBV3-2,TRBJ1-1,-,TGTGCCAGCAGCCAAGTTGCAGGGGGAGGAACTGAAGCTTTCTTT,CASSQVAGGGTEAFF
-,TRBV23-1,TRBJ2-6,-,TGCGCCAGCAGTCAATCTTTGGCAACAGTTCGGTACTCTGGGGCCAACGTCCTGACTTTC,CASSQSLATVRYSGANVLTF
-,TRBV30,TRBJ1-5,-,TGTGCCTGGAGTGTGGAGAGGATCAATCAGCCCCAGCATTTT,CAWSVERINQPQHF
-,TRBV4-3,TRBJ1-2,-,TGCGCCAGCAGCCAGGCGACAGGCCGGGGCTATGGCTACACCTTC,CASSQATGRGYGYTF
-,TRBV6-5,TRBJ1-2,-,TGTGCCAGCAGTTACAACAGCCGGGAGGGCTATGGCTACACCTTC,CASSYNSREGYGYTF
-,TRBV7-2,TRBJ1-2,-,TGTGCCAGCAGCTTAACAGATGAGGGCTACACCTTC,CASSLTDEGYTF
TRBD1,TRBV11-2,TRBJ1-6,-,TGTGCCAGCAGCTTACAGGGGGCAAATTCTAATTCACCCCTCCACTTT,CASSLQGANSNSPLHF
-,TRBV9,TRBJ2-1,-,TGTGCCAGCAGTCCCGGGTTCAGTGGTGAGCAGTTCTTC,CASSPGFSGEQFF
TRBD1,TRBV5-4,TRBJ1-2,-,TGTGCCAGCAGCTTACAGGGGCCCGGCTACACCTTC,CASSLQGPGYTF
-,TRBV5-4,TRBJ1-1,-,TGTGCCAGCAGCTTAGATGGGGGACTGGACACTGAAGCTTTCTTT,CASSLDGGLDTEAFF
-,TRBV19,TRBJ2-7,-,TGTGCCAGTAGTCCCCCGGGAGTTCAGCAGTACTTC,CASSPPGVQQYF
-,TRBV14,TRBJ2-3,-,TGTGCCAGCAGCCGCGGACAGCTAGCAGATACGCAGTATTTT,CASSRGQLADTQYF
TRBD2,TRBV5-1,TRBJ2-1,-,TGCGCCAGCAGCTCGCAAGGACTAGCGGGGGTACATGAGCAGTTCTTC,CASSSQGLAGVHEQFF
-,TRBV12-3/TRBV12-4,TRBJ2-5,once,TGTGCCAGCAGCTCAGGAGAGACCCAGTACTTC,CASSSGETQYF
-,TRBV3-1/TRBV3-2,TRBJ1-1,few,TGTGCCAGCAGCCACAGGATGGTGAACACTGAAGCTTTCTTT,CASSHRMVNTEAFF
TRBD2,TRBV5-1,TRBJ2-2,-,TGCGCCAGCAGCTTTAGCGGGGGGGCCGACACCGGGGAGCTGTTTTTT,CASSFSGGADTGELFF
-,TRBV18,TRBJ1-1,few,TGTGCCAGCTTTCTGAATAGGAACACTGAAGCTTTCTTT,CASFLNRNTEAFF
TRBD2,TRBV11-3,TRBJ2-2,-,TGTGCCAGTGGCCCGGGACTAGCCACCGGGGAGCTGTTTTTT,CASGPGLATGELFF
-,TRBV6-1,TRBJ2-4,-,TGTGCCAGCAGTGAATGGATTTGGACATCTCAGGTCAAAAACATTCAGTACTTC,CASSEWIWTSQVKNIQYF
TRBD1,TRBV19,TRBJ1-5,-,TGTGCCAGTAGTGCAGGGACAGGGGGTCTTCAGCCCCAGCATTTT,CASSAGTGGLQPQHF
-,TRBV5-1,TRBJ2-5,-,TGCGCCAGCAGCGTACAGGGCGTCCAAGAGACCCAGTACTTC,CASSVQGVQETQYF
TRBD1,TRBV5-1,TRBJ1-1,once,TGCGCCAGCAGCTTGCAGGGGGCAGACACTGAAGCTTTCTTT,CASSLQGADTEAFF
-,TRBV6-5,TRBJ2-1,few,TGTGCCAGCAGGCGCCAACAGGGCCGAAATGAGCAGTTCTTC,CASRRQQGRNEQFF
TRBD1,TRBV12-3/TRBV12-4,TRBJ1-5,-,TGTGCCAGCAGCCCGGGACAGGATCAGCCCCAGCATTTT,CASSPGQDQPQHF
-,TRBV6-5,TRBJ2-3,once,TGTGCCAGCAGTACCAGCGGTTCTCTCACAGATACGCAGTATTTT,CASSTSGSLTDTQYF
-,TRBV3-1/TRBV3-2,TRBJ1-4,once,TGTGCCAGCAGCGCCAACGGGGCAACTAATGAAAAACTGTTTTTT,CASSANGATNEKLFF
TRBD1,TRBV19,TRBJ2-1,once,TGTGCCAGTAGTCGTACCGGGACAGGGAGGGGGCCGGGGAATGAGCAGTTCTTC,CASSRTGTGRGPGNEQFF
TRBD1,TRBV2,TRBJ1-4,-,TGTGCCAGCAAAGTGAGTGGGACAGGCGGGGAAAAACTGTTTTTT,CASKVSGTGGEKLFF
TRBD2,TRBV7-2,TRBJ2-5,-,TGTGCCAGCAGCTTAACGGCGGGGGGAGGTGAGACCCAGTACTTC,CASSLTAGGGETQYF
TRBD1,TRBV4-3,TRBJ1-1,-,TGCGCCAGCAGCCAAAAAGTCCCGGGACAGGGAATCACTGAAGCTTTCTTT,CASSQKVPGQGITEAFF
-,TRBV6-1,TRBJ1-2,-,TGTGCCAGCAGTGAAGTGGACAGATACTACTATGGCTACACCTTC,CASSEVDRYYYGYTF
-,TRBV4-3,TRBJ2-2,-,TGCGCCAGCAGCCAACGGGGGGCCAACACCGGGGAGCTGTTTTTT,CASSQRGANTGELFF
TRBD1,TRBV5-6,TRBJ2-2,-,TGTGCCAGCAGCTGGGGGACAGGGAAGACCGGGGAGCTGTTTTTT,CASSWGTGKTGELFF
-,TRBV6-5,TRBJ1-2,-,TGTGCCAGCAGAAATAACAGAATCTATGGCTACACCTTC,CASRNNRIYGYTF
-,TRBV18,TRBJ1-1,-,TGTGCCAGCTCACCACTCTCGACATATCGGAACACTGAAGCTTTCTTT,CASSPLSTYRNTEAFF
-,TRBV5-4,TRBJ2-1,-,TGTGCCAGCAGCCTAGGGACTCGCACAGACAATGAGCAGTTCTTC,CASSLGTRTDNEQFF
-,TRBV6-2/TRBV6-3,TRBJ2-5,-,TGTGCCAGCAGTTACTCGCAACTCATGGAGACCCAGTACTTC,CASSYSQLMETQYF
TRBD1,TRBV6-5,TRBJ1-3,-,TGTGCCAGTAGACAGGGGTACGCTGGAAACACCATATATTTT,CASRQGYAGNTIYF
TRBD1,TRBV24-1,TRBJ1-2,few,TGTGCCACCAGTGACCTGACAGGGAATAACGGCTACACCTTC,CATSDLTGNNGYTF
-,TRBV2,TRBJ1-1,-,TGTGCCAGCAGGGGACAAAGGGAGAGTGGCACTGAAGCTTTCTTT,CASRGQRESGTEAFF
TRBD1,TRBV4-1,TRBJ1-5,-,TGCGCCAGCAGCCAAGGAGAAGGACAGGGGAATCAGCCCCAGCATTTT,CASSQGEGQGNQPQHF
-,TRBV6-1,TRBJ1-5,-,TGTGCCAGCAGTGAAAGGAGGGGCAATCAGCCCCAGCATTTT,CASSERRGNQPQHF